Included here is one TCR beta chain sequence, with context. V lost 2 bases and J 0 bases, leaving 10 bases between the germline ends. Germline CDR1 is MDHEN and CDR2 is SYDVKM. The CDR3 totals 15 residues. The data derive from a study of blood T cell repertoires in COVID-19. Repertoires were generated with immunoSEQ multiplex PCR, while TCRdb's copy carries only in-frame clones and drops some. The repertoire consists of some 38,000 clones, with around 87% occurring once and the leading ten covering approximately 26%. V usage is TRBV28 and J usage is TRBJ1-2; maybe TRBD1 (6 bases). The sequence was obtained from a man aged 55 to 70 with active or convalescent COVID-19. The sequenced material came from peripheral blood. CDR3 protein: CASSLGGTSNYGYTF. DNA of the CDR3: TGTGCCAGCAGTTTAGGGGGCACTTCTAACTATGGCTACACCTTC.